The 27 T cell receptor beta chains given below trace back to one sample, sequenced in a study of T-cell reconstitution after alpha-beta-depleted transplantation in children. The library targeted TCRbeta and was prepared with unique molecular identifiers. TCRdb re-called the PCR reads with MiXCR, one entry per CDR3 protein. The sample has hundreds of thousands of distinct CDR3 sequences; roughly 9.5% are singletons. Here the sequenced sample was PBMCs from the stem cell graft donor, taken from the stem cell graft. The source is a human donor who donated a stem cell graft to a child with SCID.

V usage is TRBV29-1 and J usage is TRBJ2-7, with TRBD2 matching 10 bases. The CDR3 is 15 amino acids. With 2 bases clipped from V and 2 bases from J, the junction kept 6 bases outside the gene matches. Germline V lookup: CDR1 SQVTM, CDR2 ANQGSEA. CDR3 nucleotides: TGCAGCGTTGAACTAGCGGGGGCTGCTACCTACGAGCAGTACTTC. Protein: CSVELAGAATYEQYF.

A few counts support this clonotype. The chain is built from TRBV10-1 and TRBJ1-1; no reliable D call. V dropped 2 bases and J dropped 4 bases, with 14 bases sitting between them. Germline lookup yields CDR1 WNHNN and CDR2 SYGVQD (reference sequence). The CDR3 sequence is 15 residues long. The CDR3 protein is CASSEGRVGITEAFF. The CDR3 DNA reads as TGCGCCAGCAGTGAGGGTCGTGTGGGGATCACTGAAGCTTTCTTT.

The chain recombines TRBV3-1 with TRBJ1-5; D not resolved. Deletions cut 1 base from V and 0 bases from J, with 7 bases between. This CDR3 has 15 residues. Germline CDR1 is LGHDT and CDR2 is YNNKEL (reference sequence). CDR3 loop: CASSQVLGSNQPQHF. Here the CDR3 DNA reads TGTGCCAGCAGCCAAGTATTGGGTAGCAATCAGCCCCAGCATTTT.

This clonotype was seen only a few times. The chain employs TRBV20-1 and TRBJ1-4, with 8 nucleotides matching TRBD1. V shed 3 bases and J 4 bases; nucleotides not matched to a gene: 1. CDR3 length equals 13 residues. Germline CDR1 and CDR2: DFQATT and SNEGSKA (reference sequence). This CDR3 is CSARGQVNEKLFF. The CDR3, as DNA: TGCAGTGCTAGGGGACAGGTTAATGAAAAACTGTTTTTT.

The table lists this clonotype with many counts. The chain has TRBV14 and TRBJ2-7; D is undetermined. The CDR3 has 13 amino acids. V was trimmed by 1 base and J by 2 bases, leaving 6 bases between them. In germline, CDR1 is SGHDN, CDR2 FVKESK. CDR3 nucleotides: TGTGCCAGCAGCCAAGCCGTTACCTACGAGCAGTACTTC. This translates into CASSQAVTYEQYF.

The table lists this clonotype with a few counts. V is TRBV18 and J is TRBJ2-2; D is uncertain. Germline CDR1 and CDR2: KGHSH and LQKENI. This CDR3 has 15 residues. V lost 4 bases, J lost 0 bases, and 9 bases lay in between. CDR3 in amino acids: CASSLKTTNTGELFF. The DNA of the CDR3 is TGTGCCAGCTCACTCAAAACAACGAACACCGGGGAGCTGTTTTTT. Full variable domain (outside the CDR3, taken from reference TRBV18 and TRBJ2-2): NAGVMQNPRHLVRRRGQEARLRCSPMKGHSHVYWYRQLPEEGLKFMVYLQKENIIDESGMPKERFSAEFPKEGPSILRIQQVVRGDSAAYFCASSLKTTNTGELFFGEGSRLTVL.

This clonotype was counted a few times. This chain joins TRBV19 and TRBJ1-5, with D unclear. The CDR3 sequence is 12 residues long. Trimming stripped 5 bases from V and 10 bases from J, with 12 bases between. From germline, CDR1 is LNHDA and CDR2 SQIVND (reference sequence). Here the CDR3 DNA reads TGTGCCAGTAGTTCTCGACCCGAACCCCAGCATTTT. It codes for CASSSRPEPQHF.

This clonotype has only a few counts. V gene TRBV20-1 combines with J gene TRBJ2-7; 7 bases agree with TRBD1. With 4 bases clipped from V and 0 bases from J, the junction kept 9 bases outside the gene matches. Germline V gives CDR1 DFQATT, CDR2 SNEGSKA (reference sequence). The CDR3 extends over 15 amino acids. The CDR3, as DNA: TGCAGTGCTATTGCACTGGACAGGCCCTCCTACGAGCAGTACTTC. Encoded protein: CSAIALDRPSYEQYF.

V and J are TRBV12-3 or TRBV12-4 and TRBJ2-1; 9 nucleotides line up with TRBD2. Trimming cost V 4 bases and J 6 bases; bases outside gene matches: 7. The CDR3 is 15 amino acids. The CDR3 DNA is TGTGCCAGCAGTTCCCGGGTAGCGGGGGTCAATGAGCAGTTCTTC. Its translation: CASSSRVAGVNEQFF.

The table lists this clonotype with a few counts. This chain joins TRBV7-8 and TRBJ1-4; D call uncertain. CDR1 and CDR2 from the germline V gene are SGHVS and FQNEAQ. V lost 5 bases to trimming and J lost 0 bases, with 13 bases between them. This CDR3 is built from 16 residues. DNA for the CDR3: TGTGCCAGCAGCGAAGGACGTGGTGCAACTAATGAAAAACTGTTTTTT. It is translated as CASSEGRGATNEKLFF.

CDR3 sequence reads: CASSLYGRVDEKLFF. The CDR3 nucleotides read TGTGCCAGCAGTCTGTACGGCAGGGTGGATGAAAAACTGTTTTTT. V usage is TRBV2 and J usage is TRBJ1-4; TRBD1 is a possible D gene (5 bases). The germline V gene encodes CDR1 SNHLY and CDR2 FYNNEI. The CDR3 has 15 amino acids. V was pared by 5 bases and J by 6 bases, with 16 bases between. Full variable domain (missing parts from reference TRBV2 and TRBJ1-4): EPEVTQTPSHQVTQMGQEVILRCVPISNHLYFYWYRQILGQKVEFLVSFYNNEISEKSEIFDDQFSVERPDGSNFTLKIRSTKLEDSAMYFCASSLYGRVDEKLFFGSGTQLSVL.

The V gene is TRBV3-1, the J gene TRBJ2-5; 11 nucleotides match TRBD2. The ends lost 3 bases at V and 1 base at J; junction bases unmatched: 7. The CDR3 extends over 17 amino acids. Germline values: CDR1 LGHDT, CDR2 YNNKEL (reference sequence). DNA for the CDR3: TGTGCCAGCAGCCAGGGATTTAGCGGGGGGGTCCAAGAGACCCAGTACTTC. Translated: CASSQGFSGGVQETQYF.

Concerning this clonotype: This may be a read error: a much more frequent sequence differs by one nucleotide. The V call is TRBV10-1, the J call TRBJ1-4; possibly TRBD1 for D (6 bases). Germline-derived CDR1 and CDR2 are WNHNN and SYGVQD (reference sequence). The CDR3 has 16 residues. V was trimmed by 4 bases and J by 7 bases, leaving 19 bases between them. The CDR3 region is CASSAGQWEWSEKLFF. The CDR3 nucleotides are TGCGCCAGCAGTGCCGGACAGTGGGAATGGAGTGAAAAACTGTTTTTT.

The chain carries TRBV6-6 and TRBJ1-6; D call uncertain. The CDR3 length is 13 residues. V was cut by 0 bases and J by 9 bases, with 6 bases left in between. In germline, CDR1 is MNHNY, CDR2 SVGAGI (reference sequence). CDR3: CASSYSGISPLHF. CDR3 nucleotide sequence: TGTGCCAGCAGTTACTCAGGGATTTCACCCCTCCACTTT.

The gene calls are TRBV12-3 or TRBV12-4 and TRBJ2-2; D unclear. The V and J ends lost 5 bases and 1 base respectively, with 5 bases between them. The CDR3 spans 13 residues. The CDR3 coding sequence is TGTGCCAGCAGTAGCTGGAACACCGGGGAGCTGTTTTTT. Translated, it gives CASSSWNTGELFF.

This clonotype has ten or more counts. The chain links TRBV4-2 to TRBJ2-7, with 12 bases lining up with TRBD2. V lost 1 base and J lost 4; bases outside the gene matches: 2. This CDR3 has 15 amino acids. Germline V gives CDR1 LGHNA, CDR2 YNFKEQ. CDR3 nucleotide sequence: TGTGCCAGCAGCCAAGCTAGCGGGGGGGCATACGAGCAGTACTTC. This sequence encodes CASSQASGGAYEQYF.

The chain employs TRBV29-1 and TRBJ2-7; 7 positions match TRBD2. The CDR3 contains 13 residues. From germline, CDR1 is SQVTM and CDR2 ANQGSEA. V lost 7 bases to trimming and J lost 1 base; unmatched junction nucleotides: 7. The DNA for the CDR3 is TGCAGCGCATCCAGAGCGGGGTCCTACGAGCAGTACTTC. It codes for CSASRAGSYEQYF.

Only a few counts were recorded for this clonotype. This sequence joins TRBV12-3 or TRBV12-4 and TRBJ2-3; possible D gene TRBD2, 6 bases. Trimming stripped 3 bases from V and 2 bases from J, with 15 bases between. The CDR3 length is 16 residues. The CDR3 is CASSFKTGAPTDTQYF. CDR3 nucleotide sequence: TGTGCCAGCAGTTTTAAGACGGGAGCACCCACAGATACGCAGTATTTT.

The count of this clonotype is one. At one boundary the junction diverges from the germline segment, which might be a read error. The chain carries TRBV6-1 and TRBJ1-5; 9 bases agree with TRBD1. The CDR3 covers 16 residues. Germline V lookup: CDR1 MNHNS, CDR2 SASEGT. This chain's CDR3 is CASSTTGGWSNKPQHF. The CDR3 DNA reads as TGTGCCAGCAGTACCACAGGGGGCTGGAGCAATAAGCCCCAGCATTTT.

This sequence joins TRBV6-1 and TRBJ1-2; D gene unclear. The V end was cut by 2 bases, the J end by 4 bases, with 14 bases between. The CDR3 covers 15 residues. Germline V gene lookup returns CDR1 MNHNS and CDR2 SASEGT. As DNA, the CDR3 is TGTGCCAGCAGTGAATTTGGGTCCGAGGCCTATGGCTACACCTTC. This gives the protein CASSEFGSEAYGYTF.

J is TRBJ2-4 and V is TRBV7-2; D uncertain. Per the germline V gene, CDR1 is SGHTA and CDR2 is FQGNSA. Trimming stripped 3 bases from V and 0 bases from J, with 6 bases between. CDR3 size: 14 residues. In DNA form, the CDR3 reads TGTGCCAGCAGCTTCGGGTCAGCCAAAAACATTCAGTACTTC. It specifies CASSFGSAKNIQYF.

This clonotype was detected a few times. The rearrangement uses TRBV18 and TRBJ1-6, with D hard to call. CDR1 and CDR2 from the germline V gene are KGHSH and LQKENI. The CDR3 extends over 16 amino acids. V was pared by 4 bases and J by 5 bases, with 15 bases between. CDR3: CASSRVGPADNSPLHF. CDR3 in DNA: TGTGCCAGCTCACGGGTAGGGCCCGCGGATAATTCACCCCTCCACTTT.

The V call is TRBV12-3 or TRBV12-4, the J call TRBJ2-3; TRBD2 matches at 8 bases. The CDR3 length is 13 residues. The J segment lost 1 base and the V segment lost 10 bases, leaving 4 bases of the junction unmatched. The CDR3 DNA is TGTGCCACCCGGGAGGGTGGCACAGATACGCAGTATTTT. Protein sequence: CATREGGTDTQYF.

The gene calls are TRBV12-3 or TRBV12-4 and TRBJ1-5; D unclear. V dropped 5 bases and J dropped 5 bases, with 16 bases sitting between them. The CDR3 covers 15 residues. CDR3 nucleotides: TGTGCCAGCAGTCTCCGCGGGGATTTGGATCAGCCCCAGCATTTT. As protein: CASSLRGDLDQPQHF.

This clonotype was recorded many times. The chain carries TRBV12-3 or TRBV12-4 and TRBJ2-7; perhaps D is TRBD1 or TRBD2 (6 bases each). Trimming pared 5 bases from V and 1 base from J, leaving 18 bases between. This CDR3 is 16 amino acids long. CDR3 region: CASSPNPRGVSYEQYF. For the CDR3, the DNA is TGTGCCAGCAGTCCCAATCCAAGGGGGGTATCCTACGAGCAGTACTTC.

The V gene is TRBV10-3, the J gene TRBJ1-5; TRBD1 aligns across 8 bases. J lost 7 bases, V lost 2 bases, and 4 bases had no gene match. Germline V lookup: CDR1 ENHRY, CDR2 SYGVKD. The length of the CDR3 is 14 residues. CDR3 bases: TGTGCCATCAGTGAGGGACAGGGAGGACAGCCCCAGCATTTT. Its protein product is CAISEGQGGQPQHF.

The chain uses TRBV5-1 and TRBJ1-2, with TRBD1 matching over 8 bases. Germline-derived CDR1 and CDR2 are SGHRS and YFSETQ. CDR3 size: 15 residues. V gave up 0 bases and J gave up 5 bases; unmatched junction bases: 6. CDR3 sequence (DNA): TGCGCCAGCAGCTTGGGAGGACAGGGAACATATGGCTACACCTTC. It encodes CASSLGGQGTYGYTF.